This note documents a single TCR beta chain sequence. One junction end does not reproduce the germline sequence, and a read error may be involved. Sampled while nominally healthy, donors likely had unrecorded immune exposures. With 60 Vbeta and 13 Jbeta primers, the PCR was carried out. Profiled with immunoSEQ multiplex PCR; TCRdb holds only in-frame clones, not every one. The table lists 150,000 or so clones, roughly four fifths of them singletons. These data come from a study of cytomegalovirus exposure and HLA in healthy donors. Germline CDR1 and CDR2: SEHNR and FQNEAQ (reference sequence). The length of the CDR3 is 15 residues.

The sequenced material came from PBMCs. The chain joins TRBV7-9 to TRBJ2-2; D is uncertain. The TCR was taken from a woman aged 40-49 years in good health and CMV-seronegative. The DNA for the CDR3 is TGTTCCAGCAGCTTTGTTCTGGGCACAGCCGGGGAGCTGTTTTTT. Protein product: CSSSFVLGTAGELFF. Combining the CDR3 with reference TRBV7-9 and TRBJ2-2 gives the whole variable domain DTGVSQNPRHKITKRGQNVTFRCDPISEHNRLYWYRQTLGQGPEFLTYFQNEAQLEKSRLLSDRFSAERPKGSFSTLEIQRTEQGDSAMYLCSSSFVLGTAGELFFGEGSRLTVL.